This TCR beta chain was found in a study of identical twins. This clonotype appeared a few times. TCRdb reprocessed the 5' RACE reads via MiXCR and lists one record per CDR3 protein. Found here are approximately 410,000 distinct CDR3 sequences, roughly 18% of them singletons; the top ten hold approximately 12%. V was trimmed by 0 bases and J by 2 bases, leaving 11 bases between them. The germline V gene encodes CDR1 MNHEY and CDR2 SVGAGI. This CDR3 is built from 15 residues. The gene calls are TRBV6-5 and TRBJ2-7, with D unclear. This clonotype was obtained from a middle-aged man in good health. Sequences were obtained from naive T cells sorted from blood. CDR3 in amino acids: CASSYSAFEAYEQYF. The DNA of the CDR3 is TGTGCCAGCAGTTACTCTGCATTCGAGGCCTACGAGCAGTACTTC.